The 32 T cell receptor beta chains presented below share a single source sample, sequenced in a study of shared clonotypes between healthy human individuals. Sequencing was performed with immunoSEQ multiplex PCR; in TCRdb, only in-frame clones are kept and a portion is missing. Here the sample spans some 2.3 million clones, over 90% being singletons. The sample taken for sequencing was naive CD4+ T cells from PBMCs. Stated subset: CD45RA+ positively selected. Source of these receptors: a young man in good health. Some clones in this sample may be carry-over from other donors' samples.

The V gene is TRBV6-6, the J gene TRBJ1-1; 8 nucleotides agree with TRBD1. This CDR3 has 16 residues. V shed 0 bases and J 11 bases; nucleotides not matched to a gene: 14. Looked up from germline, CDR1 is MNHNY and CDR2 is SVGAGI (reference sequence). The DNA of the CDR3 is TGTGCCAGCAGTTACTCCTCCCGGACAGGGTGGGATTGGGCTTTCTTT. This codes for CASSYSSRTGWDWAFF.

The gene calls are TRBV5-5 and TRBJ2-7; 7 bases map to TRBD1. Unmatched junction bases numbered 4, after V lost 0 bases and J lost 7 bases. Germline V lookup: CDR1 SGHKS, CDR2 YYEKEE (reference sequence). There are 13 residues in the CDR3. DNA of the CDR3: TGTGCCAGCAGCTTGGAGGGGGCCCCGGAGCAGTACTTC. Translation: CASSLEGAPEQYF. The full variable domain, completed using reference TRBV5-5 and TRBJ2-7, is DAGVTQSPTHLIKTRGQQVTLRCSPISGHKSVSWYQQVLGQGPQFIFQYYEKEERGRGNFPDRFSARQFPNYSSELNVNALLLGDSALYLCASSLEGAPEQYFGPGTRLTVT.

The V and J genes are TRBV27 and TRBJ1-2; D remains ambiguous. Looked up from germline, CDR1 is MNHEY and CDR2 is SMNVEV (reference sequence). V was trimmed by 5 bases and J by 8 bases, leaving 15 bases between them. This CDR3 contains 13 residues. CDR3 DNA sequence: TGTGCCAGCAGTGTCAACGGGCATCTCGGCTACACCTTC. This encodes CASSVNGHLGYTF.

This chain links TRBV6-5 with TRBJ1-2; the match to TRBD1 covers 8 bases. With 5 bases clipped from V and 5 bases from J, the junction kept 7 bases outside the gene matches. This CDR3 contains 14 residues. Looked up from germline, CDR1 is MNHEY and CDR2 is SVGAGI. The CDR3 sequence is CASSLVRGLYGYTF. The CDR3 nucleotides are TGTGCCAGCAGTCTGGTCAGGGGGCTTTATGGCTACACCTTC.

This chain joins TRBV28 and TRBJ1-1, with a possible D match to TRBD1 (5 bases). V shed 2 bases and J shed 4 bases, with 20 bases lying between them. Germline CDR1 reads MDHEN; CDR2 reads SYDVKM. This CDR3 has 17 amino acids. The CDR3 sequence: CASSLAKGRGKGTEAFF. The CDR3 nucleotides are TGTGCCAGCAGTTTAGCCAAGGGTAGGGGTAAGGGCACTGAAGCTTTCTTT. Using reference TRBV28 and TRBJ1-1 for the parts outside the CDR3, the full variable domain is DVKVTQSSRYLVKRTGEKVFLECVQDMDHENMFWYRQDPGLGLRLIYFSYDVKMKEKGDIPEGYSVSREKKERFSLILESASTNQTSMYLCASSLAKGRGKGTEAFFGQGTRLTVV.

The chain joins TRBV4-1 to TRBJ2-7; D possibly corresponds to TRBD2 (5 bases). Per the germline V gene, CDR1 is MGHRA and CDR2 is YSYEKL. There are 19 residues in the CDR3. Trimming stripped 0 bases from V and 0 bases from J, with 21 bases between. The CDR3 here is CASSQEAGVGLVPSYEQYF. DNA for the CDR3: TGCGCCAGCAGCCAAGAGGCCGGCGTAGGACTCGTTCCCTCCTACGAGCAGTACTTC.

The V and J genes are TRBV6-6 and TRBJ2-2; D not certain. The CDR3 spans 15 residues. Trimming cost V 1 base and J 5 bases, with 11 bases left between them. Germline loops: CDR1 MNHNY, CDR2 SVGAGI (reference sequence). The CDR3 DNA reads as TGTGCCAGCAGTTACTTGGGCCCGAGGACCGGGGAGCTGTTTTTT. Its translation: CASSYLGPRTGELFF.

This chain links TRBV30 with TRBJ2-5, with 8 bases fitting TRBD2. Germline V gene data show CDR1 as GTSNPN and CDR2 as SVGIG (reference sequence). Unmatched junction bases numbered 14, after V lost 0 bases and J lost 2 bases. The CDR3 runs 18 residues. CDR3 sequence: CAWSVPPRAGGLQETQYF. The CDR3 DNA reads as TGTGCCTGGAGTGTACCCCCCAGGGCGGGAGGCCTACAAGAGACCCAGTACTTC.

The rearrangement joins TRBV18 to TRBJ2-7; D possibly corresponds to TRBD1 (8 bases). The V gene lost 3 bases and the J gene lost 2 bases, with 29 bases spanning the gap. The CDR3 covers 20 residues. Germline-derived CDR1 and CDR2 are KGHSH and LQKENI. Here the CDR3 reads CASSPRGGQGERGWAYEQYF. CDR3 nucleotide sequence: TGTGCCAGCTCACCGCGGGGCGGACAGGGCGAGCGGGGTTGGGCCTACGAGCAGTACTTC.

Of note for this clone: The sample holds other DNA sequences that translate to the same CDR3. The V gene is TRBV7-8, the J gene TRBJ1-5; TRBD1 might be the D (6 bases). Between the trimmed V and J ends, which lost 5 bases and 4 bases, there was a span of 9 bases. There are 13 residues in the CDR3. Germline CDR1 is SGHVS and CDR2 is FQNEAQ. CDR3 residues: CASSLGTNQPQHF. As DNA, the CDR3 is TGTGCCAGCAGCCTCGGGACAAATCAGCCCCAGCATTTT.

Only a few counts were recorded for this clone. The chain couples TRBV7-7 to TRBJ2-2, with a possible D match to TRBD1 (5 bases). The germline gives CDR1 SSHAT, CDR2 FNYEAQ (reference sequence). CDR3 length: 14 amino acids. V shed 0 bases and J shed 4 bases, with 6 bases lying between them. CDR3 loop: CASSLAGLTGELFF. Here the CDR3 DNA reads TGTGCCAGCAGCTTAGCGGGGCTCACCGGGGAGCTGTTTTTT.

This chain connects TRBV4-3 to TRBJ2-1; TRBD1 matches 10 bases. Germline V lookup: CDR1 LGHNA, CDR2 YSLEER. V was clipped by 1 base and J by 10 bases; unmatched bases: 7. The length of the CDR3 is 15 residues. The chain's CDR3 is CASSQVGTGVDEQFF. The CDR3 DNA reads TGCGCCAGCAGCCAAGTTGGGACAGGGGTGGACGAGCAGTTCTTC.

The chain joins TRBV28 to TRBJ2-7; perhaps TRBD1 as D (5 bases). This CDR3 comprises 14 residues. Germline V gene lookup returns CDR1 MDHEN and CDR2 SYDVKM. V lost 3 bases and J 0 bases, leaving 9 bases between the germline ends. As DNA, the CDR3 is TGTGCCAGCAGTTTGGTTCAGGGCTCCTACGAGCAGTACTTC. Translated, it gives CASSLVQGSYEQYF.

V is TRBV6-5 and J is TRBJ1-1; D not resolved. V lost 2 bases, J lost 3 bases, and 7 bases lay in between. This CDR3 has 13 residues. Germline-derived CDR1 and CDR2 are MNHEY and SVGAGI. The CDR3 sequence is CASSYLRHTEAFF. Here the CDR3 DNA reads TGTGCCAGCAGTTACCTCCGTCACACTGAAGCTTTCTTT.

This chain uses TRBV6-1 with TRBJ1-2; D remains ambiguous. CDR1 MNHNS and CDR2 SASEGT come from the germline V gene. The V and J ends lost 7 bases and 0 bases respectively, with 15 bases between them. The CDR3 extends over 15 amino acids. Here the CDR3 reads CASIPRGTSNYGYTF. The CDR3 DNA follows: TGTGCCAGCATTCCGCGGGGAACCTCTAACTATGGCTACACCTTC.

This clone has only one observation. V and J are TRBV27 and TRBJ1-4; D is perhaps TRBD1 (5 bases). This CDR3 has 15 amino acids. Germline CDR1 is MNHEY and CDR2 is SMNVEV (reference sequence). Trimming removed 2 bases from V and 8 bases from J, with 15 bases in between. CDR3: CASSLGREMREKLFF. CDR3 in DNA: TGTGCCAGCAGTTTAGGCAGGGAAATGAGGGAAAAACTGTTTTTT.

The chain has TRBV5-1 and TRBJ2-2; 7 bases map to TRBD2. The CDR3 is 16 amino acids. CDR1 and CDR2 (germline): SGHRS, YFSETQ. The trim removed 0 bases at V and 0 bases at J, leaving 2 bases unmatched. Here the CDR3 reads CASSLGGLANTGELFF. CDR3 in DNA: TGCGCCAGCAGCTTGGGAGGACTAGCGAACACCGGGGAGCTGTTTTTT.

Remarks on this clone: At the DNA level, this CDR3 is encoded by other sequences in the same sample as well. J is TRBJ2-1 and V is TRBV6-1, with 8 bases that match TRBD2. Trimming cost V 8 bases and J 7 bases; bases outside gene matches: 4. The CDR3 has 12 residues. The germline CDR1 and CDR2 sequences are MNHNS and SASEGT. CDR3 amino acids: CASRASGNEQFF. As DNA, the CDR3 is TGTGCCAGCCGGGCTAGCGGGAATGAGCAGTTCTTC.

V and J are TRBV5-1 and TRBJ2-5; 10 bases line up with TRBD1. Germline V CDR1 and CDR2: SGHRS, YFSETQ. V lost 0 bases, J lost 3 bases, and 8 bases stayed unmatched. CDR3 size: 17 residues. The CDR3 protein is CASSLAPGQGIEETQYF. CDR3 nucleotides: TGCGCCAGCAGCTTGGCCCCGGGACAGGGGATAGAAGAGACCCAGTACTTC.

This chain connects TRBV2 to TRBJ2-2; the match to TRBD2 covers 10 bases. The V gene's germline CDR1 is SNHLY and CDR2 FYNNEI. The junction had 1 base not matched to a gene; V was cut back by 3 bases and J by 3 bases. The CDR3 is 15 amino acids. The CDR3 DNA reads TGTGCCAGCAGTGATAGCGGGGGGTACACCGGGGAGCTGTTTTTT. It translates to CASSDSGGYTGELFF. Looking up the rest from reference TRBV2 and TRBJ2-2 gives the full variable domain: EPEVTQTPSHQVTQMGQEVILRCVPISNHLYFYWYRQILGQKVEFLVSFYNNEISEKSEIFDDQFSVERPDGSNFTLKIRSTKLEDSAMYFCASSDSGGYTGELFFGEGSRLTVL.

The CDR3 bases are TGTGCCAGCAGGCCCCCGGGACAGGGGAGACATGAGCAGTTCTTC. This codes for CASRPPGQGRHEQFF. This chain uses TRBV27 with TRBJ2-1; 10 bases map to TRBD1. Germline V gene data show CDR1 as MNHEY and CDR2 as SMNVEV (reference sequence). Trimming cost V 6 bases and J 8 bases; bases outside gene matches: 10. This CDR3 is 15 amino acids long.

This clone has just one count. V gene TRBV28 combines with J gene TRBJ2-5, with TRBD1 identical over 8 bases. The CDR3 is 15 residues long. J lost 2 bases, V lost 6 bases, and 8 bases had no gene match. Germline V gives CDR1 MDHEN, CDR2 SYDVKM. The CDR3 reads CASRSPQGGQETQYF. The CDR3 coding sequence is TGTGCCAGCAGGTCCCCACAGGGGGGTCAAGAGACCCAGTACTTC.

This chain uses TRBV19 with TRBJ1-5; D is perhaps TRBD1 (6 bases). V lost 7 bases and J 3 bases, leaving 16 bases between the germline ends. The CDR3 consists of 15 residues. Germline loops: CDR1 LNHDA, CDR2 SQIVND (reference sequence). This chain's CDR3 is CASMYGGPLNQPQHF. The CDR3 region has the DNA TGTGCCAGTATGTACGGGGGGCCACTCAATCAGCCCCAGCATTTT.

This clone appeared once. The CDR3 region has the DNA TGTGCCAGCAGTTACGAGGACAGATATGAAAAACTGTTTTTT. Translation gives CASSYEDRYEKLFF. The chain employs TRBV6-5 and TRBJ1-4; TRBD1 might be the D (6 bases). Germline-derived CDR1 and CDR2 are MNHEY and SVGAGI. The CDR3 consists of 14 residues. V lost 2 bases, J lost 6 bases, and 10 bases lay in between.

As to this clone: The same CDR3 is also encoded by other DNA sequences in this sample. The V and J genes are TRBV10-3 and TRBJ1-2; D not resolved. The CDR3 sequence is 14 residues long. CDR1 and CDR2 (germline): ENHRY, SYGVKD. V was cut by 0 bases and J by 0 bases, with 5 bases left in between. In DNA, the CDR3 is TGTGCCATCAGTGAGTCAGGTACTAACTATGGCTACACCTTC. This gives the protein CAISESGTNYGYTF.

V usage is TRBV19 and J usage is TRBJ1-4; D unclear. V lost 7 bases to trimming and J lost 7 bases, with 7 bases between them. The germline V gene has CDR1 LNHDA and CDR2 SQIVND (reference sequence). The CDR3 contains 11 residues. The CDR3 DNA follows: TGTGCCAGTACCTCTACTGAAAAACTGTTTTTT. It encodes CASTSTEKLFF.

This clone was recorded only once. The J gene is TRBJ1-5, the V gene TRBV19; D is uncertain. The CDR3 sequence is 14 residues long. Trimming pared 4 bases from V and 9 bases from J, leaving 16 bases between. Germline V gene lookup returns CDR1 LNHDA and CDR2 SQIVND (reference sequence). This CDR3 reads CASSTITPQAPQHF. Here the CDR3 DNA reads TGTGCCAGTAGTACAATCACCCCCCAAGCGCCCCAGCATTTT.

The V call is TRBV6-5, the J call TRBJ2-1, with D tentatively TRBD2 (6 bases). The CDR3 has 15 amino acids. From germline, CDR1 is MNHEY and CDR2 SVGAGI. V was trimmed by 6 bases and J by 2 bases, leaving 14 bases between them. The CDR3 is CASSPRDWPYNEQFF. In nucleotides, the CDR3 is TGTGCCAGCAGCCCCCGGGACTGGCCCTACAATGAGCAGTTCTTC.

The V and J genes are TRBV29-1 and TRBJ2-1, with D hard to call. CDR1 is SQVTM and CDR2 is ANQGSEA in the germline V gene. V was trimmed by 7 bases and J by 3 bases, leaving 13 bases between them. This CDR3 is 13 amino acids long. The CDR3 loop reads CSAPGLFYNEQFF. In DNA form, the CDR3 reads TGCAGCGCCCCCGGTCTATTCTACAATGAGCAGTTCTTC.

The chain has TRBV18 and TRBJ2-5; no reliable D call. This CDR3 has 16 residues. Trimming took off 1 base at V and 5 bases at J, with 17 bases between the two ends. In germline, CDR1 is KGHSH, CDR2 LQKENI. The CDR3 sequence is CASSPRLADSGETQYF. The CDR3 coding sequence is TGTGCCAGCTCACCACGCTTGGCAGACTCCGGGGAGACCCAGTACTTC.

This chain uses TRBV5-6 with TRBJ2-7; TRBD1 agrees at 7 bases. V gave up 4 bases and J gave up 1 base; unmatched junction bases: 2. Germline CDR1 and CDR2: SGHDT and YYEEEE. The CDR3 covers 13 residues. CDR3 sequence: CASSTDRSYEQYF. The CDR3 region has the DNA TGTGCCAGCAGCACGGACAGGTCCTACGAGCAGTACTTC.

The CDR3 here is CASSRGGQPGGTDTQYF. The CDR3 bases are TGCGCCAGCAGCCGCGGGGGCCAACCCGGTGGGACAGATACGCAGTATTTT. The V and J genes are TRBV5-1 and TRBJ2-3; D possibly corresponds to TRBD2 (7 bases). The V and J ends lost 4 bases and 3 bases respectively, with 21 bases between them. Germline V gene data show CDR1 as SGHRS and CDR2 as YFSETQ. The CDR3 extends over 17 amino acids.